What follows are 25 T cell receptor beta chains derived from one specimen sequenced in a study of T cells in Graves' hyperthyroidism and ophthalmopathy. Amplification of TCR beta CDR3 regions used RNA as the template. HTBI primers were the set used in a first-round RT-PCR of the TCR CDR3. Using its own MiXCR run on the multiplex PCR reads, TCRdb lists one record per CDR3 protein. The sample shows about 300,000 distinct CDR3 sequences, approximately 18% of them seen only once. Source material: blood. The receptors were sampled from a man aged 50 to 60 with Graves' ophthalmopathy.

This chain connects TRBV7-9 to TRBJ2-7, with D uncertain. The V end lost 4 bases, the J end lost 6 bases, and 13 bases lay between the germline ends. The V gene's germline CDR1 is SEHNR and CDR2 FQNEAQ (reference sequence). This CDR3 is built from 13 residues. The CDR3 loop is CASSSPPTREQYF. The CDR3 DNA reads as TGTGCCAGCAGCTCACCCCCCACCCGCGAGCAGTACTTC.

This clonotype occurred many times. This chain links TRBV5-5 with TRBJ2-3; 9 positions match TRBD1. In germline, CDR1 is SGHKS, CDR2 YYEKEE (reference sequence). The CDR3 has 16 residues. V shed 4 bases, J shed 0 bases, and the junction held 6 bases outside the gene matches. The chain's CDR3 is CASSIYRGPSTDTQYF. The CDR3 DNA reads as TGTGCCAGCAGCATTTACAGGGGGCCAAGCACAGATACGCAGTATTTT.

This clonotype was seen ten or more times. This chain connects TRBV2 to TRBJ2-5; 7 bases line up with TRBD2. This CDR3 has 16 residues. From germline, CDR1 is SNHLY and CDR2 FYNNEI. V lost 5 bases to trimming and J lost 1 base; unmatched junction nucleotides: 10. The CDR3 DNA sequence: TGTGCCAGCAGTAAGACTAGCTCCCCCCGCCAAGAGACCCAGTACTTC. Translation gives CASSKTSSPRQETQYF.

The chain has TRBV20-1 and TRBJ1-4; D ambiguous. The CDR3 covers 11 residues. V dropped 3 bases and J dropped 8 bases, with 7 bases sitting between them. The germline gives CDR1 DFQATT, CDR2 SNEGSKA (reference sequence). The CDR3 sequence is CSASMREKLFF. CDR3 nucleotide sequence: TGCAGTGCTAGTATGAGGGAAAAACTGTTTTTT.

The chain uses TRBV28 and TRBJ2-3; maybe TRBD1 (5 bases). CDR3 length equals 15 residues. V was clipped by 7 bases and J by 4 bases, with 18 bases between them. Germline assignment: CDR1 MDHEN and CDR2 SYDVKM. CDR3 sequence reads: CASNPAGWNADTQYF. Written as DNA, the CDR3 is TGTGCCAGCAACCCCGCAGGGTGGAACGCAGATACGCAGTATTTT. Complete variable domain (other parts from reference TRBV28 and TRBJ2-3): DVKVTQSSRYLVKRTGEKVFLECVQDMDHENMFWYRQDPGLGLRLIYFSYDVKMKEKGDIPEGYSVSREKKERFSLILESASTNQTSMYLCASNPAGWNADTQYFGPGTRLTVL.

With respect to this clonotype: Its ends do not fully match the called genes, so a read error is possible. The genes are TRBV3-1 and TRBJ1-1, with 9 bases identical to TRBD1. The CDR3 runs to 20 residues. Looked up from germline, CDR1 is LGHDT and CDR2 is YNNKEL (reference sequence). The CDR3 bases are TGTGCCAGCAGCCAAGATCAGGTGGGAGACAGGGGGAGGGGGACCACTGAAGCTTCCTTT. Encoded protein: CASSQDQVGDRGRGTTEASF. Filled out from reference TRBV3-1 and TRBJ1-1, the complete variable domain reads DTAVSQTPKYLVTQMGNDKSIKCEQNLGHDTMYWYKQDSKKFLKIMFSYNNKELIINETVPNRFSPKSPDKAHLNLHINSLELGDSAVYFCASSQDQVGDRGRGTTEASFGQGTRLTVV.

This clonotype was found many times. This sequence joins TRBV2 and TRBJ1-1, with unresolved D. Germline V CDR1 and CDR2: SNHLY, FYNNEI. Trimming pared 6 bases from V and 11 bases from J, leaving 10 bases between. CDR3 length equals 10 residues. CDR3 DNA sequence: TGTGCCAGCAGGGGATACGTGGCTTTCTTT. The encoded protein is CASRGYVAFF.

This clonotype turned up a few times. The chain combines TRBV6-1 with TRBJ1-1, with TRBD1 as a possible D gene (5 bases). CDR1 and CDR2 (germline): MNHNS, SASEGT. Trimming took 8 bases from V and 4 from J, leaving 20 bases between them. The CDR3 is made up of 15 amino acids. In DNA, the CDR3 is TGTGCCAGCCGCCGGGGCGGGTTGGTACTCACTGAAGCTTTCTTT. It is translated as CASRRGGLVLTEAFF.

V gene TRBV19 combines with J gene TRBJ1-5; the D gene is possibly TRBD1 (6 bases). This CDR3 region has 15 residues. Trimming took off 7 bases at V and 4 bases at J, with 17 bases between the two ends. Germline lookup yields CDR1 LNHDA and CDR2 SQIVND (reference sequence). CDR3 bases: TGTGCCAGTAAAAACGTCGGGACACTGAATCAGCCCCAGCATTTT. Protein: CASKNVGTLNQPQHF.

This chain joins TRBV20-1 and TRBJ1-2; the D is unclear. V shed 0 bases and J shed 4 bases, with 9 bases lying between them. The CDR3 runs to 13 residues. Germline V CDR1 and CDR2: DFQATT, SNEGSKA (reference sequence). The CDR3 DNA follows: TGCAGTGCTAGAGATTTGGCAGGCTATGGCTACACCTTC. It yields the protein CSARDLAGYGYTF.

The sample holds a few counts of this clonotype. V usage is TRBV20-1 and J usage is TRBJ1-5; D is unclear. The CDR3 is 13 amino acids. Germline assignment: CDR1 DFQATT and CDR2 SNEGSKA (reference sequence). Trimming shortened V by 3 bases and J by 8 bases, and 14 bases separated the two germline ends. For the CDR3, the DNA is TGCAGTGCTAGCACGACCCTTCGGGAGCCCCAGCATTTT. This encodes CSASTTLREPQHF.

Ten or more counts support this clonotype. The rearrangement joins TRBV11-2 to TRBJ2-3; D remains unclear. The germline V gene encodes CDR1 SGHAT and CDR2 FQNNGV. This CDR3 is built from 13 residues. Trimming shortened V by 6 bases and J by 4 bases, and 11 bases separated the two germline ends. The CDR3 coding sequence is TGTGCCAGCAGTTCGTTGCGGTCAGATACGCAGTATTTT. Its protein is CASSSLRSDTQYF.

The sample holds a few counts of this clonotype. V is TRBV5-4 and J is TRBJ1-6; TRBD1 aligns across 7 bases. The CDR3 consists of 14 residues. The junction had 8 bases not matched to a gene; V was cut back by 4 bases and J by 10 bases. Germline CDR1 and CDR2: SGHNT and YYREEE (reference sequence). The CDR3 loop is CASSPRTGSSPLHF. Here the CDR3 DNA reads TGTGCCAGCAGCCCTCGGACAGGTTCCTCACCCCTCCACTTT.

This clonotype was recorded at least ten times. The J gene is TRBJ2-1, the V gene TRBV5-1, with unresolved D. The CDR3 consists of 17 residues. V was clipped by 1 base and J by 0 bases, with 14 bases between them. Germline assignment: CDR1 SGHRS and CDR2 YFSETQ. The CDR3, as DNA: TGCGCCAGCAGCTTGCGGCCGCTAGAGATCTCCTACAATGAGCAGTTCTTC. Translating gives CASSLRPLEISYNEQFF.

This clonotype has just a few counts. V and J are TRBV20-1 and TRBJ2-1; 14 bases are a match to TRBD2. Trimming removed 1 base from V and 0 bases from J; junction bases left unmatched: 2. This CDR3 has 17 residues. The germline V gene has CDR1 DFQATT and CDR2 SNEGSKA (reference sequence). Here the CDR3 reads CSARGGTSGSSYNEQFF. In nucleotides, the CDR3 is TGCAGTGCTAGAGGGGGGACTAGCGGGAGCTCCTACAATGAGCAGTTCTTC.

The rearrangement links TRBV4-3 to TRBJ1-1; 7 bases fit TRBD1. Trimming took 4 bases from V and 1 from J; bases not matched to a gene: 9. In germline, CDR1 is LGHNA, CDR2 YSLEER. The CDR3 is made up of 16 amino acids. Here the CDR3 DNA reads TGCGCCAGCAGCCTAGTCTGGGGGACAGCGAACACTGAAGCTTTCTTT. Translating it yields CASSLVWGTANTEAFF.

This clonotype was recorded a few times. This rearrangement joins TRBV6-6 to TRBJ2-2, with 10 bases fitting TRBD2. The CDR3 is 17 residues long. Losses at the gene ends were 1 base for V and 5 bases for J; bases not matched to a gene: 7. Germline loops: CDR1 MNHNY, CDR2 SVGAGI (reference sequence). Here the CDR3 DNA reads TGTGCCAGCAGTTACTACGCTAGCGGGAGATTTACCGGGGAGCTGTTTTTT. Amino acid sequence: CASSYYASGRFTGELFF.

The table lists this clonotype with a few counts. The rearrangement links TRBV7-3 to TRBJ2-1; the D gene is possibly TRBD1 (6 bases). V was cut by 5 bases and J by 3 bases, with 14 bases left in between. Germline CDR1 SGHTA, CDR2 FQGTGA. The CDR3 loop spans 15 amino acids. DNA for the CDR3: TGTGCCAGCAGCCCAAACAGGGACATCTACAATGAGCAGTTCTTC. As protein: CASSPNRDIYNEQFF.

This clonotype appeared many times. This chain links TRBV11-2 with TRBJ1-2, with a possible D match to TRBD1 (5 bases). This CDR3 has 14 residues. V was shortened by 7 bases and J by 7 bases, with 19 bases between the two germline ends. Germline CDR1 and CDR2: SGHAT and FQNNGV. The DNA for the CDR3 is TGTGCCAGCACCTCGGGGGGGTCGCAACCTGGCTACACCTTC. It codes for CASTSGGSQPGYTF. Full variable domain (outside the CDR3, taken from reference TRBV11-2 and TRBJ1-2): EAGVAQSPRYKIIEKRQSVAFWCNPISGHATLYWYQQILGQGPKLLIQFQNNGVVDDSQLPKDRFSAERLKGVDSTLKIQPAKLEDSAVYLCASTSGGSQPGYTFGSGTRLTVV.

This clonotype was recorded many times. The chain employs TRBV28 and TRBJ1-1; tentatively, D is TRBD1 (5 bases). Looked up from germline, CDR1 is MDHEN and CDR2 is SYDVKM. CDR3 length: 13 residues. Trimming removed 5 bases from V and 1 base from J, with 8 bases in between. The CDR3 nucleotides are TGTGCCAGCAGTCCAGGGACGAACACTGAAGCTTTCTTT. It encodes CASSPGTNTEAFF.

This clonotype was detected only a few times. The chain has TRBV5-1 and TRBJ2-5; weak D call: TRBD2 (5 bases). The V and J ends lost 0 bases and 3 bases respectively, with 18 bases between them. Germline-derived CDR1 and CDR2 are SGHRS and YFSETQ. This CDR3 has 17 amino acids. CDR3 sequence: CASSLAEPSWREETQYF. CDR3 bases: TGCGCCAGCAGCTTGGCCGAGCCGTCATGGCGGGAAGAGACCCAGTACTTC.

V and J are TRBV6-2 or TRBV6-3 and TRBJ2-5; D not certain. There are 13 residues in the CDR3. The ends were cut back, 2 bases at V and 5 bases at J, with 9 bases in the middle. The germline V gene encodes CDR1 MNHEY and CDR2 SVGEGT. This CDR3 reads CASSYGRLETQYF. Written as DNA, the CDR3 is TGTGCCAGCAGTTACGGTCGGCTGGAGACCCAGTACTTC.

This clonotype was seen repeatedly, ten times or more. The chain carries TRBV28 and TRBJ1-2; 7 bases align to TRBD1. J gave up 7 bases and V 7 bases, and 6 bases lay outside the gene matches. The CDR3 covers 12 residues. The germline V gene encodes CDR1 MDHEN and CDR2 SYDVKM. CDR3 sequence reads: CASNRAGGGYTF. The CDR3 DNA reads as TGTGCCAGCAATAGGGCAGGGGGTGGCTACACCTTC.

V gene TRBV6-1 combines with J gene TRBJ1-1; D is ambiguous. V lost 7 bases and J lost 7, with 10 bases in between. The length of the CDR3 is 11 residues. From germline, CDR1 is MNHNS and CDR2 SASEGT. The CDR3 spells CASTEMVEAFF. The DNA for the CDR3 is TGTGCCAGCACCGAAATGGTTGAAGCTTTCTTT.

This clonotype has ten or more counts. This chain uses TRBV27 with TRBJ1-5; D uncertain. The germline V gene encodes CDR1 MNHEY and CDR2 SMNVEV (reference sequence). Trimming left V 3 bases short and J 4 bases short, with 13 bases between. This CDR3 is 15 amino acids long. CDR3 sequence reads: CASSLSPTSNQPQHF. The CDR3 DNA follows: TGTGCCAGCAGTTTGTCACCGACATCAAATCAGCCCCAGCATTTT.